This T cell receptor (beta chain) was captured in a study of T cell responses to AZD1222 COVID-19 vaccine. Concerning this clone: Antigen specificity is unknown.

Produced via immunoSEQ multiplex PCR; TCRdb's table is partial and in-frame only. The table records about 150,000 clones, 87% of them present only once. Trimming shortened V by 6 bases and J by 11 bases, and 19 bases separated the two germline ends. In germline, CDR1 is KGHSH, CDR2 LQKENI. This CDR3 is 13 amino acids long. Study-wide points: Elevations in Spike-specific TCR breadth and depth followed administration of two AZD1222 doses.

The sample was peripheral blood, taken on day 0 of AZD1222 vaccination. V gene TRBV18 combines with J gene TRBJ1-1; perhaps TRBD1 as D (6 bases). The TCR was taken from an adult in good health. DNA of the CDR3: TGTGCCAGCTCGCTGGGACATACCTCGGGGGCTTTCTTT. It codes for CASSLGHTSGAFF.